This is a list of T cell receptor beta chains from one sample in a study of blood T cell repertoires in COVID-19. The table came from immunoSEQ multiplex PCR; TCRdb's copy has only in-frame clones and leaves some out. The table has over 65,000 clones, about 82% seen once. Material for sequencing was peripheral blood. The receptors were gathered from an older man with active or convalescent COVID-19. Each CDR3 is given with its conserved first and last residue. Fields, in order: clone size, D gene, J gene, V gene, CDR3 protein, CDR3 DNA. A D gene is named only where the DNA matches it firmly. Clone size is stated in some rows and not others, as once, few, many or a class when expanded.

size: -; D: TRBD1; J: TRBJ1-5; V: TRBV20-1; CDR3: CSASPGQGPQPQHF; DNA: TGCAGTGCTAGTCCCGGACAGGGGCCTCAGCCCCAGCATTTT
size: few; D: TRBD2; J: TRBJ2-2; V: TRBV4-2; CDR3: CASSHPSGGAGDTGELFF; DNA: TGTGCCAGCAGCCACCCTAGCGGGGGGGCCGGTGACACCGGGGAGCTGTTTTTT
size: -; D: -; J: TRBJ1-5; V: TRBV27; CDR3: CASSLSRSGASNQPQHF; DNA: TGTGCCAGCAGTTTATCGAGATCTGGGGCTAGCAATCAGCCCCAGCATTTT
size: -; D: -; J: TRBJ2-2; V: TRBV28; CDR3: CASSLRAGINSFGELFF; DNA: TGTGCCAGCAGTTTAAGGGCCGGGATCAACTCGTTCGGGGAGCTGTTTTTT
size: -; D: -; J: TRBJ1-6; V: TRBV13; CDR3: CASSIRPGQGADNSPLHF; DNA: TGTGCCAGCAGCATCCGGCCGGGACAAGGAGCGGATAATTCACCCCTCCACTTT
size: -; D: TRBD1; J: TRBJ1-5; V: TRBV6-1; CDR3: CASSEDRVGNQPQHF; DNA: TGTGCCAGCAGTGAGGACAGGGTCGGCAATCAGCCCCAGCATTTT
size: -; D: -; J: TRBJ2-1; V: TRBV3-1/TRBV3-2; CDR3: CASSQDRYNEQFF; DNA: TGTGCCAGCAGCCAAGACAGGTACAATGAGCAGTTCTTC
size: -; D: -; J: TRBJ2-1; V: TRBV21-1; CDR3: CASAGVVALAGGHLDEQFF; DNA: TGTGCCAGCGCCGGAGTCGTGGCTTTGGCGGGAGGCCACCTCGATGAGCAGTTCTTC
size: -; D: -; J: TRBJ1-5; V: TRBV24-1; CDR3: CATSDPGTPDQPQHF; DNA: TGTGCCACCAGTGACCCCGGGACACCCGATCAGCCCCAGCATTTT
size: few; D: -; J: TRBJ1-3; V: TRBV29-1; CDR3: CSVAQSSGNTIYF; DNA: TGCAGCGTAGCACAGAGCTCTGGAAACACCATATATTTT
size: -; D: TRBD1; J: TRBJ2-1; V: TRBV27; CDR3: CASSTYRGRFVHEQFF; DNA: TGTGCCAGCAGTACCTACAGGGGGCGCTTCGTTCATGAGCAGTTCTTC
size: once; D: TRBD1; J: TRBJ2-5; V: TRBV18; CDR3: CASSPRPTGTTQTQYF; DNA: TGTGCCAGCTCACCACGGCCGACAGGGACCACGCAGACCCAGTACTTC
size: -; D: TRBD2; J: TRBJ2-1; V: TRBV12-5; CDR3: CASGLVQGLDLFF; DNA: TGTGCTAGTGGTTTGGTACAGGGACTAGATCTGTTCTTC
size: -; D: TRBD1; J: TRBJ2-1; V: TRBV6-4; CDR3: CASSRGQGGYNEQFF; DNA: TGTGCCAGCAGTCGAGGACAGGGCGGCTACAATGAGCAGTTCTTC
size: -; D: TRBD2; J: TRBJ2-2; V: TRBV20-1; CDR3: CSASSGGTGELFF; DNA: TGCAGTGCTAGTTCGGGGGGCACCGGGGAGCTGTTTTTT
size: -; D: TRBD2; J: TRBJ2-2; V: TRBV2; CDR3: CASTPGRLASGELFF; DNA: TGTGCCAGCACCCCAGGGAGACTAGCAAGCGGGGAGCTGTTTTTT
size: -; D: -; J: TRBJ1-1; V: TRBV7-9; CDR3: CASSFAISGSSGTEAFF; DNA: TGTGCCAGCAGCTTCGCAATATCAGGCAGTTCGGGGACTGAAGCTTTCTTT
size: -; D: -; J: TRBJ1-1; V: TRBV11-2; CDR3: CASSPPSSGQNTEAFF; DNA: TGTGCCAGCAGCCCCCCCTCTAGCGGTCAGAACACTGAAGCTTTCTTT
size: -; D: TRBD2; J: TRBJ2-2; V: TRBV19; CDR3: CASSSAGLARGTGELFF; DNA: TGTGCCAGTAGTTCCGCCGGACTAGCGCGAGGCACCGGGGAGCTGTTTTTT
size: -; D: TRBD1; J: TRBJ1-4; V: TRBV18; CDR3: CASSHDRGGAATNEKLFF; DNA: TGTGCCAGCTCACACGACAGGGGTGGGGCTGCAACTAATGAAAAACTGTTTTTT
size: -; D: -; J: TRBJ2-3; V: TRBV4-1; CDR3: CASSQSYSNTQYF; DNA: TGCGCCAGCAGCCAATCCTACTCCAATACGCAGTATTTT
size: -; D: -; J: TRBJ1-2; V: TRBV10-3; CDR3: CAIRRDSEGYGYTF; DNA: TGTGCCATCAGGAGGGATTCCGAGGGCTATGGCTACACCTTC
size: few; D: -; J: TRBJ2-1; V: TRBV6-5; CDR3: CASTGLDYNEQFF; DNA: TGTGCCAGCACGGGACTTGACTACAATGAGCAGTTCTTC
size: once; D: TRBD1; J: TRBJ1-1; V: TRBV2; CDR3: CASSRGQGAEAFF; DNA: TGTGCCAGCAGCCGCGGACAGGGGGCTGAAGCTTTCTTT
size: -; D: TRBD2; J: TRBJ2-2; V: TRBV19; CDR3: CASTRIAGGPTGELFF; DNA: TGTGCCAGTACCCGGATAGCGGGAGGTCCAACCGGGGAGCTGTTTTTT
size: -; D: TRBD2; J: TRBJ2-2; V: TRBV7-2; CDR3: CASSQLAGGAGELFF; DNA: TGTGCCAGCAGCCAACTAGCGGGGGGTGCCGGGGAGCTGTTTTTT
size: -; D: -; J: TRBJ1-2; V: TRBV27; CDR3: CASKGGLGYTF; DNA: TGTGCCAGCAAAGGGGGTTTGGGCTACACCTTC
size: -; D: -; J: TRBJ1-2; V: TRBV6-4; CDR3: CASSRTFDGGYTF; DNA: TGTGCCAGCAGTCGGACATTCGACGGAGGCTACACCTTC
size: -; D: -; J: TRBJ1-5; V: TRBV5-8; CDR3: CASSWLGQGNQPQHF; DNA: TGTGCCAGCAGCTGGCTTGGGCAAGGCAATCAGCCCCAGCATTTT
size: -; D: TRBD1; J: TRBJ1-1; V: TRBV11-2; CDR3: CASSLLRTGATEAFF; DNA: TGTGCCAGCAGCTTACTGAGGACAGGGGCCACTGAAGCTTTCTTT
size: -; D: -; J: TRBJ1-3; V: TRBV6-6; CDR3: CASSQTGSAGNTIYF; DNA: TGTGCCAGCAGTCAAACAGGGTCTGCTGGAAACACCATATATTTT
size: -; D: -; J: TRBJ1-4; V: TRBV6-6; CDR3: CASSSGQRNEKLFF; DNA: TGTGCCAGCAGTTCGGGACAAAGAAATGAAAAACTGTTTTTT
size: -; D: -; J: TRBJ2-2; V: TRBV7-2; CDR3: CASSLWGQTGELFF; DNA: TGTGCCAGCAGCTTGTGGGGGCAAACCGGGGAGCTGTTTTTT
size: -; D: TRBD1; J: TRBJ1-3; V: TRBV5-6; CDR3: CASSRHRGLAGNTIYF; DNA: TGTGCCAGCAGCAGGCACAGGGGGCTCGCTGGAAACACCATATATTTT
size: -; D: TRBD2; J: TRBJ2-5; V: TRBV6-5; CDR3: CASMRGGEETQYF; DNA: TGTGCCAGCATGAGGGGAGGGGAGGAGACCCAGTACTTC
size: -; D: -; J: TRBJ2-5; V: TRBV29-1; CDR3: CSVGHEETQYF; DNA: TGCAGCGTGGGACACGAAGAGACCCAGTACTTC
size: -; D: TRBD1; J: TRBJ1-6; V: TRBV30; CDR3: CAWTTTGIGSPLHF; DNA: TGTGCCTGGACCACGACAGGGATTGGTTCACCCCTCCACTTT
size: -; D: TRBD2; J: TRBJ2-2; V: TRBV4-2; CDR3: CASSQDPLAGGLTGELFF; DNA: TGTGCCAGCAGCCAAGATCCCCTAGCGGGGGGGCTCACCGGGGAGCTGTTTTTT
size: -; D: -; J: TRBJ2-5; V: TRBV14; CDR3: CASSQDIEGWRRETQYF; DNA: TGTGCCAGCAGCCAAGATATTGAGGGATGGAGGAGGGAGACCCAGTACTTC
size: once; D: -; J: TRBJ2-3; V: TRBV3-1/TRBV3-2; CDR3: CASSQDSLARFTDTQYF; DNA: TGTGCCAGCAGCCAAGATAGTTTAGCTAGGTTCACAGATACGCAGTATTTT
size: once; D: -; J: TRBJ1-2; V: TRBV4-1; CDR3: CASSQRAGNDYGYTF; DNA: TGCGCCAGCAGCCAACGCGCAGGGAATGACTATGGCTACACCTTC
size: -; D: TRBD2; J: TRBJ2-1; V: TRBV6-1; CDR3: CASSDHGLAVPEQFF; DNA: TGTGCCAGCAGTGATCACGGACTAGCGGTTCCCGAGCAGTTCTTC
size: once; D: TRBD1; J: TRBJ1-1; V: TRBV9; CDR3: CASSGGQGAIVTEAFF; DNA: TGTGCCAGCAGCGGCGGACAGGGGGCGATCGTCACTGAAGCTTTCTTT
size: -; D: TRBD1; J: TRBJ1-5; V: TRBV2; CDR3: CASSEATTGVMEHF; DNA: TGTGCCAGCAGTGAAGCTACGACAGGGGTAATGGAGCATTTT
size: once; D: -; J: TRBJ1-1; V: TRBV7-9; CDR3: CASSLNPQGVAFF; DNA: TGTGCCAGCAGCCTCAATCCACAGGGCGTAGCTTTCTTT
size: -; D: -; J: TRBJ2-3; V: TRBV29-1; CDR3: CSVLTTGDTQYF; DNA: TGCAGCGTACTAACCACAGGAGATACGCAGTATTTT